In its sample, the clone carrying this T cell receptor (beta chain) was seen a few times. There are 16 residues in the CDR3. CDR1 is MRHNA, CDR2 SNTAGT, per germline. V was pared by 0 bases and J by 7 bases, with 2 bases of the junction left unmatched. This entry belongs to a study of T cell changes during pregnancy in multiple sclerosis. TCRdb's copy holds only in-frame clones and misses some; the assay was immunoSEQ multiplex PCR. The sample holds 40,000 to 50,000 clones; approximately 92% are singletons and the top ten take roughly 2%. The clonotype was recovered from a female donor in good health, enrolled as a control in a pregnancy study. The chain recombines TRBV6-4 with TRBJ2-1; 14 bases fit TRBD2. The input for sequencing was CD4+ T cells from peripheral blood mononuclear cells, taken after pregnancy. The CDR3 protein is CASSDSGTSGSNEQFF. As DNA, the CDR3 is TGTGCCAGCAGTGACTCTGGGACTAGCGGGAGTAATGAGCAGTTCTTC.